The clone carrying this T cell receptor (beta chain) was seen ten or more times. The sample comes from a study of low-dose radiotherapy and immunotherapy resistance in tumors. Whole-study context: Patients were treated with intravenous nivolumab at 240 mg every two weeks and were also dosed with ipilimumab at 1 mg/kg every six weeks.

The time point denotes: after trial treatment. Treatment given: LDRT plus nivolumab, ipilimumab, low-dose cyclophosphamide and aspirin (RACIN trial). Donors were dosed with nivolumab and ipilimumab; they also received aspirin, low-dose cyclophosphamide and low-dose radiotherapy. Advanced solid tumors without tumor-infiltrating lymphocytes were required for inclusion. Alpha- and beta-chain coverage of first-strand cDNA came from TRAV- and TRBV-specific primers. The authors amplified TCRs for 20 to 25 PCR cycles with a constant-region primer and a V-primer adapter. Isolated mRNA underwent amplification via in vitro transcription. Each CDR3 protein gets one entry after TCRdb re-called the reads with MiXCR. The sample contains roughly 32,000 distinct CDR3 sequences, approximately 49% of which appear only once. The ends lost 0 bases at V and 4 bases at J; junction bases unmatched: 3. This CDR3 contains 14 residues. Germline V lookup: CDR1 DFQATT, CDR2 SNEGSKA (reference sequence).

The specimen comprised PBMCs, sampled after low-dose radiotherapy plus immunotherapy. This sequence was found in a male donor with gallbladder cancer. The chain has TRBV20-1 and TRBJ2-1; TRBD2 agrees at 7 bases. DNA for the CDR3: TGCAGTGCTAGAGAGGTTAGCGGGTACAATGAGCAGTTCTTC. Translating gives CSAREVSGYNEQFF.